These 6 T cell receptor beta chains were all obtained from the same sample, sequenced in a study of regulatory T cells in long-lasting Graves disease (dated by TCRdb to the early 2020s). The library was made by multiplex PCR. Sequencing was carried out with an Illumina HiSeq 4000. CDR3 regions were amplified by Arm-PCR with iRepertoire HTBI primers to construct TCR beta libraries. TCRdb reprocessed the public reads (quality trimming at Q25 with fastp, clone calling with MiXCR) and kept in-frame beta chains. CDR3 protein sequences are deduplicated, and each keeps its most common genes and DNA. This sample has 250,000 to 300,000 distinct CDR3 sequences in its table, and about 20% of those were observed once. The ten top clones hold about 14% of the sample. Per the publication, the time point label means: newly diagnosed GD, antithyroid drugs for less than 3 months. For both TCR sequencing and RNA sequencing, RNA was extracted from PBMCs using TRIzol.

The same sample was also used in a study of T cells in Graves' hyperthyroidism and ophthalmopathy.

Sequenced material: peripheral blood mononuclear cells (PBMCs), taken at new diagnosis, from a patient treated with antithyroid drugs. Every receptor here comes from a woman in her 30s with Graves disease. Donor details come from another sample of the same person, matched by shared clones.

The chain is built from TRBV7-2 and TRBJ2-7; 7 nucleotides agree with TRBD2. V trimming: 1 base; J trimming: 3 bases; junction bases outside the gene matches: 6. This CDR3 is 15 amino acids long. Germline V gene data show CDR1 as SGHTA and CDR2 as FQGNSA. The CDR3 DNA sequence: TGTGCCAGCAGCTTAGGGCTAGCGGAATACTACGAGCAGTACTTC. This translates into CASSLGLAEYYEQYF.

This clonotype was seen at least ten times. The rearrangement uses TRBV28 and TRBJ1-1; TRBD1 aligns across 9 bases. The CDR3 loop spans 15 amino acids. The V gene's germline CDR1 is MDHEN and CDR2 SYDVKM. With V trimmed by 6 bases and J by 5 bases, 10 bases remained unmatched. CDR3 nucleotide sequence: TGTGCCAGCAGCCGGACTGGGACAGGGAGTACTGAAGCTTTCTTT. Protein: CASSRTGTGSTEAFF.

This clonotype was found once. This chain joins TRBV7-2 and TRBJ1-2, with 10 bases lining up with TRBD1. There are 16 residues in the CDR3. CDR1 SGHTA and CDR2 FQGNSA come from the germline V gene. Trimming at V came to 5 bases and at J to 4 bases, leaving 10 bases not matched to a gene. CDR3 DNA: TGTGCCAGCAGCCGGGACCGGGACAGGGGACGCTATGGCTACACCTTC. Translation: CASSRDRDRGRYGYTF.

This clonotype was found many times. This chain links TRBV11-2 with TRBJ1-5; maybe TRBD1 (5 bases). This CDR3 contains 16 residues. The germline V gene encodes CDR1 SGHAT and CDR2 FQNNGV. The V and J ends lost 2 bases and 2 bases respectively, with 13 bases between them. The CDR3 DNA sequence: TGTGCCAGCAGCTTAAAGATAGGGGTCGGCAATCAGCCCCAGCATTTT. As protein: CASSLKIGVGNQPQHF.

The genes are TRBV6-2 or TRBV6-3 and TRBJ2-5; 8 nucleotides align to TRBD2. Germline V CDR1 and CDR2: MNHEY, SVGEGT. Germline trimming cut 6 bases from V and 2 bases from J; bases unmatched to any gene: 2. The CDR3 is made up of 13 amino acids. In DNA form, the CDR3 reads TGTGCCAGCAGATCTAGCGGGCAAGAGACCCAGTACTTC. It translates to CASRSSGQETQYF.

The sample holds many counts of this clonotype. The chain combines TRBV12-3 or TRBV12-4 with TRBJ2-5; perhaps TRBD2 as D (5 bases). The CDR3 spans 13 residues. Trimming removed 9 bases from V and 3 bases from J, with 14 bases in between. Here the CDR3 reads CASRRRTEETQYF. In DNA, the CDR3 is TGTGCCAGTCGACGGAGGACCGAAGAGACCCAGTACTTC.